The 30 T cell receptor beta chains in this list originate from one sample, sequenced in a study of cytomegalovirus exposure and HLA in healthy donors. Sequenced by immunoSEQ multiplex PCR; TCRdb stores in-frame clones only, minus some. The data hold some 190,000 clones, with more than 75% observed a single time. The sample taken for sequencing was PBMCs. These receptors came from a man aged 25-45 years in good health and CMV-seropositive.

CDR3 in amino acids: CSVEGGAYEQYF. The CDR3 DNA reads as TGCAGCGTTGAAGGGGGGGCCTACGAGCAGTACTTC. This chain links TRBV29-1 with TRBJ2-7, with a weak D call TRBD2 (6 bases). V lost 1 base to trimming and J lost 2 bases, with 6 bases between them. Looked up from germline, CDR1 is SQVTM and CDR2 is ANQGSEA. The CDR3 length is 12 residues.

This clone was observed a few times. The chain is built from TRBV4-3 and TRBJ1-2, with D perhaps TRBD1 (5 bases). Germline CDR1 reads LGHNA; CDR2 reads YSLEER. V gave up 0 bases and J gave up 3 bases, with 14 bases separating them. The length of the CDR3 is 16 residues. CDR3 loop: CASSQEHRNWDYGYTF. Here the CDR3 DNA reads TGCGCCAGCAGCCAAGAGCACAGGAATTGGGACTATGGCTACACCTTC.

The rearrangement uses TRBV5-1 and TRBJ2-5; TRBD1 aligns across 8 bases. The length of the CDR3 is 16 residues. Germline V gives CDR1 SGHRS, CDR2 YFSETQ. V shed 3 bases and J 4 bases; nucleotides not matched to a gene: 11. CDR3: CASSSQERTGLETQYF. In DNA, the CDR3 is TGCGCCAGCAGCTCGCAAGAACGGACAGGGTTAGAGACCCAGTACTTC.

V gene TRBV29-1 combines with J gene TRBJ1-1, with TRBD1 matching over 9 bases. Germline CDR1 is SQVTM and CDR2 is ANQGSEA. The CDR3 loop spans 14 amino acids. The J segment lost 3 bases and the V segment lost 7 bases, leaving 9 bases of the junction unmatched. The chain's CDR3 is CSALRDRVDTEAFF. The CDR3 nucleotides read TGCAGCGCACTCCGGGACAGGGTGGACACTGAAGCTTTCTTT.

This chain uses TRBV4-1 with TRBJ2-7; D perhaps matches TRBD1 (5 bases). CDR1 and CDR2 from the germline V gene are MGHRA and YSYEKL. Trimming cost V 1 base and J 1 base, with 11 bases left between them. The CDR3 loop spans 15 amino acids. The CDR3 DNA reads as TGCGCCAGCAGCCAAGTGAAGGGGCGATCCTACGAGCAGTACTTC. Translating gives CASSQVKGRSYEQYF.

The chain employs TRBV4-1 and TRBJ2-1; a weak D match, TRBD2 (6 bases). V lost 7 bases, J lost 4 bases, and 20 bases lay in between. Germline loops: CDR1 MGHRA, CDR2 YSYEKL. This CDR3 is built from 16 residues. The CDR3 sequence is CASTGRGGTQYNEQFF. The DNA for the CDR3 is TGCGCCAGCACCGGCCGGGGCGGGACTCAATACAATGAGCAGTTCTTC.

This chain uses TRBV2 with TRBJ1-1; 7 positions agree with TRBD1. CDR1 is SNHLY, CDR2 FYNNEI, per germline. The V and J ends lost 5 bases and 2 bases, in that order; junction bases with no gene match: 5. This CDR3 spans 14 amino acids. The CDR3 bases are TGTGCCAGCAGTAGGGACAGACCCAACACTGAAGCTTTCTTT. Amino acids: CASSRDRPNTEAFF.

This clone was seen a single time. The chain joins TRBV13 to TRBJ1-6, with 12 bases that match TRBD1. The CDR3 runs to 19 residues. The J segment lost 7 bases and the V segment lost 5 bases, leaving 15 bases of the junction unmatched. Germline V gene sequence: CDR1 PRHDT, CDR2 FYEKMQ (reference sequence). The CDR3 sequence: CASSLRRDRDRGLNSPLHF. CDR3 sequence (DNA): TGTGCCAGCAGCCTCCGTCGGGACAGGGACAGGGGGCTCAATTCACCCCTCCACTTT.

The chain is built from TRBV6-1 and TRBJ1-2; D is unclear. This CDR3 comprises 15 residues. The V end lost 4 bases, the J end lost 4 bases, and 16 bases lay between the germline ends. Germline V gene data show CDR1 as MNHNS and CDR2 as SASEGT. The CDR3 DNA sequence: TGTGCCAGCAGTGGACGTGGTCCGCAGAGCTATGGCTACACCTTC. It encodes CASSGRGPQSYGYTF.

The chain links TRBV5-4 to TRBJ1-1; TRBD1 might be the D (6 bases). There are 15 residues in the CDR3. From germline, CDR1 is SGHNT and CDR2 YYREEE (reference sequence). Trimming took off 4 bases at V and 8 bases at J, with 21 bases between the two ends. In nucleotides, the CDR3 is TGTGCCAGCAGCCCTACAGGGTCCGCAGCTATCGAAGCTTTCTTT. It encodes CASSPTGSAAIEAFF.

The chain couples TRBV5-1 to TRBJ2-3; no definite D call. This CDR3 has 13 amino acids. In germline, CDR1 is SGHRS, CDR2 YFSETQ. The germline V and J ends were trimmed by 5 bases and 0 bases, with 7 bases remaining between them. In DNA form, the CDR3 reads TGCGCCAGCAGGGGCAGGAGCACAGATACGCAGTATTTT. This encodes CASRGRSTDTQYF.

This chain links TRBV18 with TRBJ2-2, with unresolved D. The CDR3 contains 15 residues. Germline V gene sequence: CDR1 KGHSH, CDR2 LQKENI. Between the trimmed V and J ends, which lost 0 bases and 4 bases, there was a span of 9 bases. The CDR3 is CASSPPVWSTGELFF. CDR3 sequence (DNA): TGTGCCAGCTCACCACCTGTATGGTCCACCGGGGAGCTGTTTTTT.

In this sample, this clone turned up a few times. The gene calls are TRBV27 and TRBJ1-6, with D possibly TRBD1 on 5 matching bases. V lost 0 bases, J lost 10 bases, and 13 bases lay in between. The CDR3 sequence is 15 residues long. Germline V gene sequence: CDR1 MNHEY, CDR2 SMNVEV (reference sequence). The CDR3 here is CASSLSPQGSSPLHF. The CDR3 DNA is TGTGCCAGCAGTTTATCTCCCCAGGGATCGTCACCCCTCCACTTT.

The CDR3: CATYPSGANVLTF. The DNA of the CDR3 is TGTGCCACCTATCCTTCGGGGGCCAACGTCCTGACTTTC. The V call is TRBV6-1, the J call TRBJ2-6; D uncertain. Trimming cost V 10 bases and J 4 bases, with 11 bases left between them. This CDR3 is 13 amino acids long. Germline CDR1 is MNHNS and CDR2 is SASEGT.

CDR3 coding DNA: TGTGCCACCAGCAGAGATATTCTACTAGCCGGCTACGAGCAGTACTTC. Protein product: CATSRDILLAGYEQYF. V is TRBV15 and J is TRBJ2-7; a weak D match, TRBD2 (6 bases). V lost 0 bases and J 3 bases, leaving 15 bases between the germline ends. The germline CDR1 and CDR2 sequences are LNHNV and YYDKDF (reference sequence). There are 16 residues in the CDR3.

This sequence joins TRBV7-2 and TRBJ2-7, with 13 bases fitting TRBD2. The CDR3 has 16 amino acids. Unmatched junction bases numbered 2, after V lost 0 bases and J lost 3 bases. Germline V lookup: CDR1 SGHTA, CDR2 FQGNSA. The CDR3 is CASSLATSGGYYEQYF. The DNA of the CDR3 is TGTGCCAGCAGCTTAGCGACTAGCGGGGGGTACTACGAGCAGTACTTC. Variable domain in full (rest from reference TRBV7-2 and TRBJ2-7): GAGVSQSPSNKVTEKGKDVELRCDPISGHTALYWYRQSLGQGLEFLIYFQGNSAPDKSGLPSDRFSAERTGGSVSTLTIQRTQQEDSAVYLCASSLATSGGYYEQYFGPGTRLTVT.

This chain joins TRBV27 and TRBJ1-2; 8 nucleotides align to TRBD1. After removal of 3 bases from V and 4 bases from J, the junction contained 13 bases not matched to a gene. This CDR3 has 17 amino acids. Germline lookup yields CDR1 MNHEY and CDR2 SMNVEV (reference sequence). CDR3 sequence (DNA): TGTGCCAGCAGTTTGTACCCAGGGGGCGCAGGTAGCTATGGCTACACCTTC. The encoded protein is CASSLYPGGAGSYGYTF.

J is TRBJ2-4 and V is TRBV2; D is unclear. V lost 5 bases, J lost 15 bases, and 17 bases lay in between. Germline V gives CDR1 SNHLY, CDR2 FYNNEI. The CDR3 loop spans 12 amino acids. CDR3 coding DNA: TGTGCCAGCAGTCTAGGTCGAAATGACGGGTACTTC. The encoded protein is CASSLGRNDGYF.

This chain connects TRBV10-3 to TRBJ1-2; D is unclear. Germline assignment: CDR1 ENHRY and CDR2 SYGVKD. The CDR3 loop spans 13 amino acids. Trimming cost V 3 bases and J 3 bases, with 8 bases left between them. In DNA form, the CDR3 reads TGTGCCATCAGTGACGAGGCCCACTATGGCTACACCTTC. Its translation is CAISDEAHYGYTF.

V and J are TRBV10-3 and TRBJ2-2, with 9 bases lining up with TRBD2. Losses at the gene ends were 5 bases for V and 4 bases for J; bases not matched to a gene: 8. Germline CDR1 is ENHRY and CDR2 is SYGVKD. This CDR3 has 16 amino acids. CDR3 DNA: TGTGCCATCAGTAACGGGCCAGCGGGAGGCACCGGGGAGCTGTTTTTT. This encodes CAISNGPAGGTGELFF.

The chain recombines TRBV5-4 with TRBJ1-2; tentative D call: TRBD1 (6 bases). V was clipped by 4 bases and J by 6 bases, with 19 bases between them. CDR1 SGHNT and CDR2 YYREEE come from the germline V gene (reference sequence). The CDR3 length is 15 residues. The CDR3 loop is CASSLAGTIEDGYTF. CDR3 bases: TGTGCCAGCAGCCTTGCCGGGACAATTGAGGATGGCTACACCTTC.

This clone was picked up one time. The rearrangement joins TRBV15 to TRBJ2-7, with D possibly matching TRBD2 (6 bases). Germline CDR1 reads LNHNV; CDR2 reads YYDKDF (reference sequence). V shed 1 base and J shed 3 bases, with 10 bases lying between them. The CDR3 totals 14 residues. The chain's CDR3 is CATSRGGDGYEQYF. The CDR3 DNA reads TGTGCCACCAGCAGAGGGGGGGACGGCTACGAGCAGTACTTC.

CDR3 sequence: CASSLDGSLAGYTF. The CDR3 DNA reads TGTGCCAGCAGCTTAGACGGCAGCTTAGCAGGCTACACCTTC. The genes are TRBV13 and TRBJ1-2; D remains unclear. CDR1 and CDR2 from the germline V gene are PRHDT and FYEKMQ (reference sequence). V was cut by 1 base and J by 8 bases, with 14 bases left in between. The CDR3 totals 14 residues.

This chain uses TRBV5-4 with TRBJ2-1; 7 bases agree with TRBD2. V lost 4 bases and J lost 0; bases outside the gene matches: 4. Germline CDR1 SGHNT, CDR2 YYREEE (reference sequence). The CDR3 consists of 15 residues. In DNA form, the CDR3 reads TGTGCCAGCAGCCGTACTAGCGCCTCCTACAATGAGCAGTTCTTC. Protein: CASSRTSASYNEQFF.

The chain has TRBV6-5 and TRBJ2-5; TRBD1 aligns across 11 bases. V trimming: 10 bases; J trimming: 5 bases; junction bases outside the gene matches: 6. The CDR3 contains 13 residues. Per the germline V gene, CDR1 is MNHEY and CDR2 is SVGAGI. This CDR3 reads CATGQGAWETQYF. The CDR3 DNA follows: TGTGCCACCGGACAGGGGGCTTGGGAGACCCAGTACTTC.

V is TRBV4-3 and J is TRBJ1-2, with a tentative D call TRBD1 (5 bases). The CDR3 is 15 residues long. V dropped 0 bases and J dropped 4 bases, with 12 bases sitting between them. Germline loops: CDR1 LGHNA, CDR2 YSLEER. The CDR3 DNA reads as TGCGCCAGCAGCCAAGAGGGGACCCCCTTCTATGGCTACACCTTC. Protein sequence: CASSQEGTPFYGYTF.

The rearrangement joins TRBV6-6 to TRBJ2-7; 12 nucleotides line up with TRBD2. Trimming took 6 bases from V and 6 from J; bases not matched to a gene: 9. The CDR3 spans 15 residues. Germline CDR1 MNHNY, CDR2 SVGAGI (reference sequence). CDR3: CASRDGLAGMIEQYF. The CDR3 region has the DNA TGTGCCAGCAGAGACGGACTAGCGGGAATGATCGAGCAGTACTTC.

The chain employs TRBV6-1 and TRBJ1-5; unclear D gene. This CDR3 is built from 15 residues. V was clipped by 3 bases and J by 1 base, with 10 bases between them. Germline values: CDR1 MNHNS, CDR2 SASEGT. As DNA, the CDR3 is TGTGCCAGCAGTGACATGGGTTTGAGCAATCAGCCCCAGCATTTT. Protein sequence: CASSDMGLSNQPQHF.

This chain joins TRBV6-1 and TRBJ1-5; no definite D call. Germline V lookup: CDR1 MNHNS, CDR2 SASEGT. The V gene lost 0 bases and the J gene lost 4 bases, with 7 bases spanning the gap. The CDR3 totals 14 residues. CDR3 nucleotide sequence: TGTGCCAGCAGTGAAGCTGATGGAAATCAGCCCCAGCATTTT. As protein: CASSEADGNQPQHF.

The V gene is TRBV10-3, the J gene TRBJ2-1, with TRBD2 matching over 8 bases. The V gene end was trimmed by 2 bases and the J gene end by 3 bases; junction bases not matched to a gene: 6. Germline CDR1 and CDR2: ENHRY and SYGVKD. This CDR3 spans 16 amino acids. CDR3 loop: CAISEGASGFYNEQFF. CDR3 in DNA: TGTGCCATCAGTGAGGGGGCTAGCGGGTTCTACAATGAGCAGTTCTTC.